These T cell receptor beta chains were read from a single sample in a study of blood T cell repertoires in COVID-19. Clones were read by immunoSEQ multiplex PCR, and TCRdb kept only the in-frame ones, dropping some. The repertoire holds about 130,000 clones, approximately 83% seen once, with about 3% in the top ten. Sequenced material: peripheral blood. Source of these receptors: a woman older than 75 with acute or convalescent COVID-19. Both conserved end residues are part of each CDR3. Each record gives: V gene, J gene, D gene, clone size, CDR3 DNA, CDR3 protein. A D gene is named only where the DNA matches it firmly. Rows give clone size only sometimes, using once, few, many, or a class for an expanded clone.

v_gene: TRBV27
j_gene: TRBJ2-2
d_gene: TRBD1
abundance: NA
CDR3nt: TGTGCCAGCAGTCCCCGTGGGACAGGATTGCTCGGGGGCACCGGGGAGCTGTTTTTT
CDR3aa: CASSPRGTGLLGGTGELFF

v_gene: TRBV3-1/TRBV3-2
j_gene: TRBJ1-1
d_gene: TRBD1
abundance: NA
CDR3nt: TGTGCCAGCAGCCTGGACAGGGGGGGCACTGAAGCTTTCTTT
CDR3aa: CASSLDRGGTEAFF

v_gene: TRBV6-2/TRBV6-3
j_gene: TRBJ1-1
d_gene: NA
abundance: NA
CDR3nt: TGTGCCAGCAGTTTGCAGGGGCTGGAAGCTTTCTTT
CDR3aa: CASSLQGLEAFF

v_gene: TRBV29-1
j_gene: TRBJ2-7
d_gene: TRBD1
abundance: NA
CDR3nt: TGCAGCGTTATGGGCTACCCGGGACAGGGGCTCTACGAGCAGTACTTC
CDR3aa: CSVMGYPGQGLYEQYF

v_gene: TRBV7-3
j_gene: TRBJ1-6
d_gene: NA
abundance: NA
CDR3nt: TGTGCCAGCAGTCAAAACATTAATTCACCCCTCCACTTT
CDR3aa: CASSQNINSPLHF

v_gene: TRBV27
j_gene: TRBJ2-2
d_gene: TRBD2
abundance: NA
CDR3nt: TGTGCCAGCAGTCCGCTCATGGCGGGGGGGCCCGGGGAGCTGTTTTTT
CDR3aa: CASSPLMAGGPGELFF

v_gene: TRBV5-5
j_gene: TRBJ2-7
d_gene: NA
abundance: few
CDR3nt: TGTGCCAGCAGCTTGGTGGGGACTTCATACGAGCAGTACTTC
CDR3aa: CASSLVGTSYEQYF

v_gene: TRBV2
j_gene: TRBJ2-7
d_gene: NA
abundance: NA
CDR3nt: TGTGCCAGCAGTTTGGGTCCCGGGGGTTACGAGCAGTACTTC
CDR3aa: CASSLGPGGYEQYF

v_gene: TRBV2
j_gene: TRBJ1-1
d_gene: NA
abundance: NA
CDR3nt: TGTGCCAGCAGTGATGCGGGGAGGAGAGCTTTCTTT
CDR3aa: CASSDAGRRAFF

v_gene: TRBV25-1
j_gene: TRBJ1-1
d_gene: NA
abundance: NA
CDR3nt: TGTGCCAGCAGTCATGGGGGGAAGAACACTGAAGCTTTCTTT
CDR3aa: CASSHGGKNTEAFF

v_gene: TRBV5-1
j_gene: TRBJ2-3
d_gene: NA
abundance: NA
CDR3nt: TGCGCCAGCCGACAGAACACAGATACGCAGTATTTT
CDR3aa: CASRQNTDTQYF

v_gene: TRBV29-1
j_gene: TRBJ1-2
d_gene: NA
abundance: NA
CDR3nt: TGCAGCGTTCTCAATCTTACAGACTATGGCTACACCTTC
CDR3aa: CSVLNLTDYGYTF

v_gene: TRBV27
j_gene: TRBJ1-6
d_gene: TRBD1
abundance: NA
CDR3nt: TGTGCCCCAGTCTCCGGACAGGGTACAGATTCACCCCTCCACTTT
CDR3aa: CAPVSGQGTDSPLHF

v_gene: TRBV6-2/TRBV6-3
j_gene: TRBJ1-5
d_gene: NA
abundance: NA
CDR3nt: TGTGCCAGCAGTCGCCAGGGTGGAGGGCAGCCCCAGCATTTT
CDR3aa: CASSRQGGGQPQHF

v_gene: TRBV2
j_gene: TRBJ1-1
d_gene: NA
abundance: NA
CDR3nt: TGTGCCAGCAGTTTGGACATAAACACTGAAGCTTTCTTT
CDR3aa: CASSLDINTEAFF

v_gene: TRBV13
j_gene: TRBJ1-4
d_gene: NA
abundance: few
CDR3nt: TGTGCCAGCAGCTTAGGACAGTCGAATGAAAAACTGTTTTTT
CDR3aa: CASSLGQSNEKLFF

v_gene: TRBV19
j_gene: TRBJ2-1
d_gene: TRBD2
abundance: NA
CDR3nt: TGTGCCAGTAGTATAGATCGTCTTAGCGGGGGCTACAATGAGCAGTTCTTC
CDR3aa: CASSIDRLSGGYNEQFF

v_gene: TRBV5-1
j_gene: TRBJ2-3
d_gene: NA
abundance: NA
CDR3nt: TGCGCCAGCAGTCCAGGGTTCGTTGCTACAGATACGCAGTATTTT
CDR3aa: CASSPGFVATDTQYF

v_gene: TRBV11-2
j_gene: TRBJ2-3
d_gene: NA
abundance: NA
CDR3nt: TGTGCCAGCAGCGTATCGGATACGCAGTATTTT
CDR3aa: CASSVSDTQYF

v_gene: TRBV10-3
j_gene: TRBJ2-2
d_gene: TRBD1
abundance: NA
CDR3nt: TGTGCCATCAGTCTGGACAGGGGGTCGAACACCGGGGAGCTGTTTTTT
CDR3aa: CAISLDRGSNTGELFF

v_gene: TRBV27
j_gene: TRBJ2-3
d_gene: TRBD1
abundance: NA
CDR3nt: TGTGCCAGCAGTTGGGGCAGGGGGTTCGGAGATACGCAGTATTTT
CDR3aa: CASSWGRGFGDTQYF

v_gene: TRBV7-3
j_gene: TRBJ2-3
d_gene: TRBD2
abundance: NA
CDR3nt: TGTGCCAGCAGCTTATATTCCGGGGGGGGCACAGATACGCAGTATTTT
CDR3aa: CASSLYSGGGTDTQYF

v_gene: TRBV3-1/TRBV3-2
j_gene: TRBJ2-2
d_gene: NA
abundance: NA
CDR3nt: TGTGCCAGCAGCCAAGATCAAGGGGCCGCGAACACCGGGGAGCTGTTTTTT
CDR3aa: CASSQDQGAANTGELFF

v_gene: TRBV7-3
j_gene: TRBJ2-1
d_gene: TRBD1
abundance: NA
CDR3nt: TGTGCCAGCAGCCCCAGACCGGGACAGGGGGCTGACAATGAGCAGTTCTTC
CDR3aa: CASSPRPGQGADNEQFF

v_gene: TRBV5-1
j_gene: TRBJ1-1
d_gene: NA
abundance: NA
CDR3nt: TGCGCCAGCAGCCCACAGGGTGGGACTGAAGCTTTCTTT
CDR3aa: CASSPQGGTEAFF

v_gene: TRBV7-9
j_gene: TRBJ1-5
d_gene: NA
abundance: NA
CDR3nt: TGTGCCAGCAGCCGGGGGGATCAGCCCCAGCATTTT
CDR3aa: CASSRGDQPQHF

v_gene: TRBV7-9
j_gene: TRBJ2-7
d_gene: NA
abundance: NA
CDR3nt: TGTGCCAGCAGCTCCCGCGGGACTTCAACCTACGAGCAGTACTTC
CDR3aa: CASSSRGTSTYEQYF

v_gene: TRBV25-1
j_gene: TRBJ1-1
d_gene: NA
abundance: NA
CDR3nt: TGTGCCAGCAGTTTGACAGGTTCCACTGAAGCTTTCTTT
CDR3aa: CASSLTGSTEAFF

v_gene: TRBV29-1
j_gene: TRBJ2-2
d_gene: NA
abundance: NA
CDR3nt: TGCAGCGTTGTTCAGGGGCGCGCCGGGGAGCTGTTTTTT
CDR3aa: CSVVQGRAGELFF

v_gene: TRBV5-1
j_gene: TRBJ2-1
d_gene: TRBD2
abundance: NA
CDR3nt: TGCGCCAGCAGCTCTTTAGCGGGGGAGTACAATGAGCAGTTCTTC
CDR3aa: CASSSLAGEYNEQFF

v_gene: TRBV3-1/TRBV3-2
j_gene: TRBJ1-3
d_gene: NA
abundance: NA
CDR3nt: TGTGCCAGCAGCCCAAACCGGGAAGTTAGGGACACCATATATTTT
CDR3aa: CASSPNREVRDTIYF

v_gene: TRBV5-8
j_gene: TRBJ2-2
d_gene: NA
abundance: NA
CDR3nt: TGTGCCAGCAGCTTGGCAAGGTTCGACAGTCGCCGTATAACCGGGGAGCTGTTTTTT
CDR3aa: CASSLARFDSRRITGELFF

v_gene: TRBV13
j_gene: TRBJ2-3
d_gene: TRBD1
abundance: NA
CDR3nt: TGTGCCAGCAGCACCCGGACAGGGTGGACAGATACGCAGTATTTT
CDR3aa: CASSTRTGWTDTQYF

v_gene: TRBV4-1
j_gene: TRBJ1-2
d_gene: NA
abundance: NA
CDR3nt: TGCGCCAGCAGCCAAGCTTCTGGGCCACATGGCTACACCTTC
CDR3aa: CASSQASGPHGYTF

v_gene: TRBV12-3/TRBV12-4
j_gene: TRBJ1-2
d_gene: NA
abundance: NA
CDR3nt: TGTGCCAGCAGGCGGGTTAACTATGGCTACACCTTC
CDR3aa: CASRRVNYGYTF

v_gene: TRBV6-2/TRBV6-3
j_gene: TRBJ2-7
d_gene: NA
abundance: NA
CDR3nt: TGTGCCAGCAGTTATTCGGGGGTTGACGAGCAGTACTTC
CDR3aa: CASSYSGVDEQYF

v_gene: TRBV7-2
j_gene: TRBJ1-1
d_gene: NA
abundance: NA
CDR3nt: TGTGCCAGCAGCTTATGGCAGGGAGGGAGGACTGAAGCTTTCTTT
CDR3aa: CASSLWQGGRTEAFF

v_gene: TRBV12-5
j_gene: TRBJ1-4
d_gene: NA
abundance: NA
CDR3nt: TGTGCTAGTTCCGGCAGGGTGGGTGAAAAACTGTTTTTT
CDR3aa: CASSGRVGEKLFF